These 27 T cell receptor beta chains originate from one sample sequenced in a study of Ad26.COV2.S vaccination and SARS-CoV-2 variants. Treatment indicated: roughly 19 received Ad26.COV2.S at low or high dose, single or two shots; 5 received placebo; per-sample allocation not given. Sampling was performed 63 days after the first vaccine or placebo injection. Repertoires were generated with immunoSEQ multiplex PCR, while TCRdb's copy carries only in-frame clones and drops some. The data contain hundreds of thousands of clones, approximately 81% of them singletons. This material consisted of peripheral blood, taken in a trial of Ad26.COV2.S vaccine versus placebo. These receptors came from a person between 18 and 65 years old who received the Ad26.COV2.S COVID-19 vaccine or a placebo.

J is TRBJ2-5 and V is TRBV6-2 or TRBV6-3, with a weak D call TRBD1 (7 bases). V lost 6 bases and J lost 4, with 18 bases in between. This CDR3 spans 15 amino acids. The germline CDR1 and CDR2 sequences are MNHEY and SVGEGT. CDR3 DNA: TGTGCCAGCAGCACCAATCGACAGGGAGGAGAGACCCAGTACTTC. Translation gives CASSTNRQGGETQYF.

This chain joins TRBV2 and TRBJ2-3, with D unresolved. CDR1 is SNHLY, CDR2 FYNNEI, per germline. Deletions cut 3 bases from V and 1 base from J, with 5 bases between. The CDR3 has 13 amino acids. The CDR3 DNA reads TGTGCCAGCAGTGACGAGGGCACAGATACGCAGTATTTT. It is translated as CASSDEGTDTQYF. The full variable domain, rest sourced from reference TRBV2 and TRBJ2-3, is EPEVTQTPSHQVTQMGQEVILRCVPISNHLYFYWYRQILGQKVEFLVSFYNNEISEKSEIFDDQFSVERPDGSNFTLKIRSTKLEDSAMYFCASSDEGTDTQYFGPGTRLTVL.

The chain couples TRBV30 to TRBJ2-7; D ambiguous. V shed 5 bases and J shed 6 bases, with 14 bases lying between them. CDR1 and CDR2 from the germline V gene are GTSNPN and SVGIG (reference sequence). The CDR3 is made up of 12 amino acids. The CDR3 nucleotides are TGTGCCTGGTCCACTCGGATGTCCGAGCAGTACTTC. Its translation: CAWSTRMSEQYF.

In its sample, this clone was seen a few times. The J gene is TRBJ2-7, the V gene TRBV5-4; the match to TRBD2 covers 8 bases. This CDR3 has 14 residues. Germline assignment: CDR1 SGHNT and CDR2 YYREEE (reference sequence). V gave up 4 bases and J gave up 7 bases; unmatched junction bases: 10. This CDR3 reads CASSLMAGGKEQYF. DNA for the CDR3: TGTGCCAGCAGCCTCATGGCGGGAGGAAAGGAGCAGTACTTC.

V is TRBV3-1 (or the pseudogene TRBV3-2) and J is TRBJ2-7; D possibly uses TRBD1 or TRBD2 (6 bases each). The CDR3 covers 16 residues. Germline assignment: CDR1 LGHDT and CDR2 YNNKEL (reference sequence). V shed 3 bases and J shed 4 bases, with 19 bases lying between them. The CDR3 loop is CASSHVIRGGGYEQYF. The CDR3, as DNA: TGTGCCAGCAGCCACGTAATCAGGGGAGGCGGATACGAGCAGTACTTC.

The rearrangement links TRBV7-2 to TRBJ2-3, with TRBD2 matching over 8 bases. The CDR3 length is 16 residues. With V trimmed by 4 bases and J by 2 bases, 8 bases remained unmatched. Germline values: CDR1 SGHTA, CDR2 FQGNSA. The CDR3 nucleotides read TGTGCCAGCAGCTCGGAGCGGGGGCGCATCACAGATACGCAGTATTTT. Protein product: CASSSERGRITDTQYF. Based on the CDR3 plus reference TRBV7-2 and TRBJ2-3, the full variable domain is GAGVSQSPSNKVTEKGKDVELRCDPISGHTALYWYRQSLGQGLEFLIYFQGNSAPDKSGLPSDRFSAERTGGSVSTLTIQRTQQEDSAVYLCASSSERGRITDTQYFGPGTRLTVL.

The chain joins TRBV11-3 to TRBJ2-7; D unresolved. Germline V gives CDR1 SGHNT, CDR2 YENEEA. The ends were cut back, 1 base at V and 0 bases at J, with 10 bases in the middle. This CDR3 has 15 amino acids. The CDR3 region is CASSLGVLGSYEQYF. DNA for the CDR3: TGTGCCAGCAGCTTAGGAGTCTTAGGCTCCTACGAGCAGTACTTC.

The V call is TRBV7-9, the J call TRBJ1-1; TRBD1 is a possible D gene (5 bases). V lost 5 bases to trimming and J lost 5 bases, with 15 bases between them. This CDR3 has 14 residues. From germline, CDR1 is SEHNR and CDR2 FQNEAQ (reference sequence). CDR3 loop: CASSLPGTRTEAFF. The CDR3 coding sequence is TGTGCCAGCAGCCTGCCCGGGACGCGGACTGAAGCTTTCTTT.

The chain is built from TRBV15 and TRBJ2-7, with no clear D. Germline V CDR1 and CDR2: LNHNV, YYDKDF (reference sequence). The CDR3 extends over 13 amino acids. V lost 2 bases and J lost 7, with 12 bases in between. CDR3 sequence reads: CATSRPGNVEQYF. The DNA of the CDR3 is TGTGCCACCAGCAGACCTGGGAACGTTGAGCAGTACTTC.

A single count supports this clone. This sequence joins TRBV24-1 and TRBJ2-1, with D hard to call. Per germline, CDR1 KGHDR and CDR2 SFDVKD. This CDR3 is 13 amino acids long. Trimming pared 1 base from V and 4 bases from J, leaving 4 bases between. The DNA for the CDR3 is TGTGCCACCAGTGATTTAGGGTACAATGAGCAGTTCTTC. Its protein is CATSDLGYNEQFF.

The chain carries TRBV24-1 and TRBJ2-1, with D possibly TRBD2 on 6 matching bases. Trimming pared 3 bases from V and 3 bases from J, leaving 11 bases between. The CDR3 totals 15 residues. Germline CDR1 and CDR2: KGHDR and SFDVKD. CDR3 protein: CATSDIGSDYNEQFF. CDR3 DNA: TGTGCCACCAGTGATATCGGGAGTGACTACAATGAGCAGTTCTTC.

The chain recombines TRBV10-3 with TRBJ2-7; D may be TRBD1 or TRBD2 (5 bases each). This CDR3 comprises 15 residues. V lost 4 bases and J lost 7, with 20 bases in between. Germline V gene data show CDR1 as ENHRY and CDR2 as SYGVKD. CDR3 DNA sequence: TGTGCCATCAGTGCCACCGAGAAAGGGGCGGGTGAGCAGTACTTC. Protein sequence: CAISATEKGAGEQYF.

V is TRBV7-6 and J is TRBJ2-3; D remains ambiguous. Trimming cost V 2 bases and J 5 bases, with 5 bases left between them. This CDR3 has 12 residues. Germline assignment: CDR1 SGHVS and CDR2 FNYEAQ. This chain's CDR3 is CASSLPGDTQYF. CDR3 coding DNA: TGTGCCAGCAGCTTACCGGGAGATACGCAGTATTTT.

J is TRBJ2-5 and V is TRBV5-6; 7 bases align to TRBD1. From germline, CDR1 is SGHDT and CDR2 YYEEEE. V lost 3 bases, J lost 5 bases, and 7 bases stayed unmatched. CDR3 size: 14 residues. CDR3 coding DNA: TGTGCCAGCAGCTACGGGACAGACGGGGAGACCCAGTACTTC. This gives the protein CASSYGTDGETQYF. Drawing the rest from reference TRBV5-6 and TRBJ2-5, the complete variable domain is DAGVTQSPTHLIKTRGQQVTLRCSPKSGHDTVSWYQQALGQGPQFIFQYYEEEERQRGNFPDRFSGHQFPNYSSELNVNALLLGDSALYLCASSYGTDGETQYFGPGTRLLVL.

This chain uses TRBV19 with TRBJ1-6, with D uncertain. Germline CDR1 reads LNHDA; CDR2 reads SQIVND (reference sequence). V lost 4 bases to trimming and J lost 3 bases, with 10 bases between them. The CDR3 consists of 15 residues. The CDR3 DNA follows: TGTGCCAGTAGTACCCCCGGGTACTATAATTCACCCCTCCACTTT. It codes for CASSTPGYYNSPLHF.

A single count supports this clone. The CDR3 region is CASSSQGAIEQYF. The DNA of the CDR3 is TGTGCCAGCAGTTCCCAGGGGGCGATCGAGCAGTACTTC. This chain joins TRBV12-3 or TRBV12-4 and TRBJ2-7, with TRBD1 matching over 8 bases. The ends lost 4 bases at V and 6 bases at J; junction bases unmatched: 5. CDR3 size: 13 residues.

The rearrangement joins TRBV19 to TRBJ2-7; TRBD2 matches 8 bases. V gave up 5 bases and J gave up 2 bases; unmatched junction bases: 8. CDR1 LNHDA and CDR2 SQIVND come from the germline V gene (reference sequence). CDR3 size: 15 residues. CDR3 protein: CASSVYSGATYEQYF. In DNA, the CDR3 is TGTGCCAGTAGTGTATATAGCGGGGCGACCTACGAGCAGTACTTC. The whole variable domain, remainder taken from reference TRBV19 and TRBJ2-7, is DGGITQSPKYLFRKEGQNVTLSCEQNLNHDAMYWYRQDPGQGLRLIYYSQIVNDFQKGDIAEGYSVSREKKESFPLTVTSAQKNPTAFYLCASSVYSGATYEQYFGPGTRLTVT.

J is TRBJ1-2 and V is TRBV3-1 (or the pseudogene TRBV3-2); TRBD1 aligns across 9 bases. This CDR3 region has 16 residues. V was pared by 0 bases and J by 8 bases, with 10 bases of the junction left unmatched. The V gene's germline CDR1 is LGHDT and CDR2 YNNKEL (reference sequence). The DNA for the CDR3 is TGTGCCAGCAGCCAAGATCCCTGGGACAGGGCAGGGGGCTACACCTTC. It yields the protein CASSQDPWDRAGGYTF.

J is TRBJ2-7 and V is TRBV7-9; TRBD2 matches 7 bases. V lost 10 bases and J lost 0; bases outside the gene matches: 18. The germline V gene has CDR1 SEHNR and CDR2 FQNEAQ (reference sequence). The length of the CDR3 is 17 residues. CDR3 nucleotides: TGTGCCATCGAGCTTAGGCGGGGAGGGAGGAGCTCCTACGAGCAGTACTTC. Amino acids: CAIELRRGGRSSYEQYF.

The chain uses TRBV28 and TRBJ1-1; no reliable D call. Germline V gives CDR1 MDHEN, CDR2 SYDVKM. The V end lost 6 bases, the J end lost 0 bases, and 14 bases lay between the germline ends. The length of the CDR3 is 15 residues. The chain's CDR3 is CASSPQRTVNTEAFF. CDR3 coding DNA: TGTGCCAGCAGCCCACAGAGGACGGTGAACACTGAAGCTTTCTTT.

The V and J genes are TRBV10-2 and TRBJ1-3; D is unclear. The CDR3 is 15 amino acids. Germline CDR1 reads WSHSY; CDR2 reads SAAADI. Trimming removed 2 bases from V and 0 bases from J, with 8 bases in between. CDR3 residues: CASSETLYSGNTIYF. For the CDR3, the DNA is TGCGCCAGCAGTGAGACTCTATACTCTGGAAACACCATATATTTT.

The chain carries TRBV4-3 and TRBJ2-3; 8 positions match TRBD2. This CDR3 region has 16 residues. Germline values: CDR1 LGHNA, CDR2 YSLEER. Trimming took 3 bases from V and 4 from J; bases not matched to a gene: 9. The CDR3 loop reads CASSQYGGAISDTQYF. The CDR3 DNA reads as TGCGCCAGCAGCCAGTACGGGGGGGCTATCTCAGATACGCAGTATTTT.

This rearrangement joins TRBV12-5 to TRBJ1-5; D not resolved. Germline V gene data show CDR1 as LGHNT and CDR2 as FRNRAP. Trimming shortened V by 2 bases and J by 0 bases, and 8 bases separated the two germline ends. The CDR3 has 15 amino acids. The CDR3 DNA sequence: TGTGCTAGTGGTTTGCTGGGCCTTAGCAATCAGCCCCAGCATTTT. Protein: CASGLLGLSNQPQHF.

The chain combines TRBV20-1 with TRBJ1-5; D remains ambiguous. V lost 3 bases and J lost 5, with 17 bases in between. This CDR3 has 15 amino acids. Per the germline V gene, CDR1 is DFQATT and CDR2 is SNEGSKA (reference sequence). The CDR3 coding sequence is TGCAGTGCTAGTAGGGTAGGGCTGGTCGATCAGCCCCAGCATTTT. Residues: CSASRVGLVDQPQHF.

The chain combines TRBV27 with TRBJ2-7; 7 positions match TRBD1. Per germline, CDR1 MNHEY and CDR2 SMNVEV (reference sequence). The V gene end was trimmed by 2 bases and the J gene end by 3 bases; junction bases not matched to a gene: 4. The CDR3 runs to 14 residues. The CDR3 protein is CASSLRGRFYEQYF. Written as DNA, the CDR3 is TGTGCCAGCAGTTTAAGGGGGCGCTTCTACGAGCAGTACTTC.

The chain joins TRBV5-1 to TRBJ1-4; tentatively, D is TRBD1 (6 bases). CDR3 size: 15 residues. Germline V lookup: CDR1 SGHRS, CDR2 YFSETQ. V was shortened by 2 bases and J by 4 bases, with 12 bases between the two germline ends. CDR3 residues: CASSFTSDSNEKLFF. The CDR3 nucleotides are TGCGCCAGCAGCTTCACATCGGACAGTAATGAAAAACTGTTTTTT.

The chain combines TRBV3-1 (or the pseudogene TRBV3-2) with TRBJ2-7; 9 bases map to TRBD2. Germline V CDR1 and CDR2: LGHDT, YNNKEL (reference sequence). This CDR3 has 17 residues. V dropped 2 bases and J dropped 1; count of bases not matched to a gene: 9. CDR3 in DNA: TGTGCCAGCAGCCAATACCGACCGGGACTAGCTTCCTACGAGCAGTACTTC. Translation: CASSQYRPGLASYEQYF.